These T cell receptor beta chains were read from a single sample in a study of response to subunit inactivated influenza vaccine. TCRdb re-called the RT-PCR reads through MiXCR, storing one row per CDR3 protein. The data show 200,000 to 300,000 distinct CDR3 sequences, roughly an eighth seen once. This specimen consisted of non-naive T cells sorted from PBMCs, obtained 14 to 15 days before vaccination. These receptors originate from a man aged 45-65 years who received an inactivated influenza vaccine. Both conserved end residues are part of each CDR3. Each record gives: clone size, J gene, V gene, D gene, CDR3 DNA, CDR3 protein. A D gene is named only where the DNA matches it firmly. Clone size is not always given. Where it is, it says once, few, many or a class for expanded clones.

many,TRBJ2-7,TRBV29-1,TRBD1,TGCAGCGTTGATATAGGGGGCAACTACGAGCAGTACTTC,CSVDIGGNYEQYF
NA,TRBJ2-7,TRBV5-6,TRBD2,TGTGCCAGCAGCTTTCTTGAGCGGGGGGCCTCCTACGAGCAGTACTTC,CASSFLERGASYEQYF
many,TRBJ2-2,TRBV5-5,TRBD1,TGTGCCAGCAGCCGTGGGACAGGGGTTTCCGGGGAGCTGTTTTTT,CASSRGTGVSGELFF
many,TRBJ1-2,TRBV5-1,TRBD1,TGCGCCAGCAGCATACGGACAGGGATAAAAGACTATGGCTACACCTTC,CASSIRTGIKDYGYTF
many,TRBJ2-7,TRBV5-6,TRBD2,TGTGCCAGCAGCTTCTCTCCCGGACTAGATAACGAGCAGTACTTC,CASSFSPGLDNEQYF
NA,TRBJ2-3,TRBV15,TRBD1,TGTGCCACCAGCAGAGATACGGCAGGGGGCTGGACAGATACGCAGTATTTT,CATSRDTAGGWTDTQYF
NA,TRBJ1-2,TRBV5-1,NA,TGCGCCAGCAGCTTGGACAATCCAGGGCGCGATGGCTACACCTTC,CASSLDNPGRDGYTF
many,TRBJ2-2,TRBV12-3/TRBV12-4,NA,TGTGCCAGCAGTCCCGGGAACACCGGGGAGCTGTTTTTT,CASSPGNTGELFF
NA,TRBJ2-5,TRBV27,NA,TGTGCCAGCAGTCTCACCTGGCAGCGTAAAGAGACCCAGTACTTC,CASSLTWQRKETQYF
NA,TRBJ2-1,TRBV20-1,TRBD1,TGCAGTGCTGAGGACAGGACGTGGGGTAGCGAACACAATGAGCAGTTCTTC,CSAEDRTWGSEHNEQFF
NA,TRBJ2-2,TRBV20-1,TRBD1,TGCAGTGCTAGAGATTTGGGACAGGGGGCCGGGGAGCTGTTTTTT,CSARDLGQGAGELFF
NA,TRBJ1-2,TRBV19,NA,TGTGCCAGCTGGCGGGGTTCCTATGGCTACACCTTC,CASWRGSYGYTF
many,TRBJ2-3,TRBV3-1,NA,TGTGCCAGCAGCCAACATCGGATCGCAGATACGCAGTATTTT,CASSQHRIADTQYF
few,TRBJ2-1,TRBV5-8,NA,TGTGCCAGCAGCTTGAGTTGGTATGAGCAGTTCTTC,CASSLSWYEQFF
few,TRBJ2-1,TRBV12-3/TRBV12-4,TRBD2,TGTGCCATCAGTCCGGGGACTACCTTCAATGAGCAGTTCTTC,CAISPGTTFNEQFF
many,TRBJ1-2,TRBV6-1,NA,TGTGCCAGCAGCTCCACACGAAACCTTAACTATGGCTACACCTTC,CASSSTRNLNYGYTF
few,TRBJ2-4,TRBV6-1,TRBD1,TGTGCCAGCAGTCTAGACAGGGGATCAGCCAAAAACATTCAGTACTTC,CASSLDRGSAKNIQYF
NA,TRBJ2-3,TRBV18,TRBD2,TGTGCCAGCTCACCGGTAGCGGGGGGATCGGATACGCAGTATTTT,CASSPVAGGSDTQYF